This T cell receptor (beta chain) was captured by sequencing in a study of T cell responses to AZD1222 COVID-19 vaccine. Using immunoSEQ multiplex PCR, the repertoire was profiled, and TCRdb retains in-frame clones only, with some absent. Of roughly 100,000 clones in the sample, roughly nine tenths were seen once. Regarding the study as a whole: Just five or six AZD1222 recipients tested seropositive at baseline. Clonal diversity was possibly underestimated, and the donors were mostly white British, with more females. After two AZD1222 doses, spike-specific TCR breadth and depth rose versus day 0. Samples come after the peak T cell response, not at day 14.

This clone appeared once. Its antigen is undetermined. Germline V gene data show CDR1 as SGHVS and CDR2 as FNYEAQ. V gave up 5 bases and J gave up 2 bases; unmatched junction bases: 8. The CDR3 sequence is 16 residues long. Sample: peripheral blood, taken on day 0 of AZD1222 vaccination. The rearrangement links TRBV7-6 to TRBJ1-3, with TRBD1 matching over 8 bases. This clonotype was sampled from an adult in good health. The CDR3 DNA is TGTGCCAGCAGCCCAGGACAGGGACGCACTGGAAACACCATATATTTT. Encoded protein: CASSPGQGRTGNTIYF.